The 24 T cell receptor beta chains in this list originate from one sample, sequenced in a study of Ad26.COV2.S vaccination and SARS-CoV-2 variants. Treatment described: some 20 received Ad26.COV2.S at low or high dose, single or two shots; about five received placebo; per-sample allocation not given. On day 63 after the first injection, vaccine and placebo recipients gave samples. Profiled with immunoSEQ multiplex PCR; TCRdb holds only in-frame clones, not every one. The profile covers some 390,000 clones, with about 85% appearing a single time and 3.5% taken by the ten largest. This material consisted of peripheral blood, taken in a trial of Ad26.COV2.S vaccine versus placebo. The receptors were gathered from a person between 18 and 65 years old who received the Ad26.COV2.S COVID-19 vaccine or a placebo.

The CDR3 DNA is TGCGCCAGCAGCTTGGATGCCGGTAGGCAAGAGACCCAGTACTTC. It is translated as CASSLDAGRQETQYF. The rearrangement joins TRBV5-1 to TRBJ2-5; no firm D call. The CDR3 is 15 residues long. CDR1 SGHRS and CDR2 YFSETQ come from the germline V gene. V dropped 0 bases and J dropped 2 bases, with 11 bases sitting between them.

This CDR3 is CASSGGWTDYGYTF. The CDR3 DNA reads TGCGCCAGCAGTGGCGGCTGGACGGACTATGGCTACACCTTC. V gene TRBV10-2 combines with J gene TRBJ1-2; D gene uncertain. The CDR3 covers 14 residues. V lost 4 bases and J lost 3, with 12 bases in between. From germline, CDR1 is WSHSY and CDR2 SAAADI.

About this clone: The sample has other DNA sequences that encode this CDR3 too. The chain recombines TRBV7-9 with TRBJ1-5, with unresolved D. The V end lost 5 bases, the J end lost 2 bases, and 7 bases lay between the germline ends. Germline CDR1 is SEHNR and CDR2 is FQNEAQ (reference sequence). This CDR3 region has 13 residues. DNA for the CDR3: TGTGCCAGCAGCCATGAGGGCAATCAGCCCCAGCATTTT. It specifies CASSHEGNQPQHF.

CDR3: CASSPRVNYGYTF. The CDR3 DNA reads TGTGCCAGCAGCCCAAGGGTTAACTATGGCTACACCTTC. The J gene is TRBJ1-2, the V gene TRBV7-2; D is ambiguous. The V gene's germline CDR1 is SGHTA and CDR2 FQGNSA. The CDR3 consists of 13 residues. Trimming cost V 5 bases and J 1 base, with 8 bases left between them.

This chain links TRBV3-1 (or the pseudogene TRBV3-2) with TRBJ2-7, with TRBD1 matching 8 bases. This CDR3 is built from 15 residues. CDR1 LGHDT and CDR2 YNNKEL come from the germline V gene (reference sequence). V was pared by 1 base and J by 1 base, with 3 bases of the junction left unmatched. This CDR3 is CASSQAGTGSYEQYF. The CDR3 bases are TGTGCCAGCAGCCAAGCCGGGACAGGTTCCTACGAGCAGTACTTC.

The chain recombines TRBV6-5 with TRBJ1-6; maybe TRBD1 (5 bases). The CDR3 spans 13 residues. CDR1 MNHEY and CDR2 SVGAGI come from the germline V gene. V gave up 6 bases and J gave up 10 bases, with 13 bases separating them. CDR3 sequence: CASRDILGSPLHF. CDR3 in DNA: TGTGCCAGCAGGGACATTTTGGGATCACCCCTCCACTTT.

This chain uses TRBV6-2 or TRBV6-3 with TRBJ1-1; no firm D call. Germline values: CDR1 MNHEY, CDR2 SVGEGT. V lost 0 bases, J lost 1 base, and 12 bases lay in between. The CDR3 extends over 16 amino acids. DNA for the CDR3: TGTGCCAGCAGTTACTCGGCGGGTATCGCGAACACTGAAGCTTTCTTT. It yields the protein CASSYSAGIANTEAFF.

The chain has TRBV2 and TRBJ1-6; D uncertain. The CDR3 covers 15 residues. V dropped 2 bases and J dropped 6 bases, with 11 bases sitting between them. Germline V gene data show CDR1 as SNHLY and CDR2 as FYNNEI. The DNA for the CDR3 is TGTGCCAGCAGTGAATGGGTAGAGGTTAATTCACCCCTCCACTTT. It is translated as CASSEWVEVNSPLHF. Together with reference TRBV2 and TRBJ1-6, the CDR3 gives the full variable domain: EPEVTQTPSHQVTQMGQEVILRCVPISNHLYFYWYRQILGQKVEFLVSFYNNEISEKSEIFDDQFSVERPDGSNFTLKIRSTKLEDSAMYFCASSEWVEVNSPLHFGNGTRLTVT.

V usage is TRBV3-1 (or the pseudogene TRBV3-2) and J usage is TRBJ2-7; tentatively, D is TRBD1 (6 bases). In germline, CDR1 is LGHDT, CDR2 YNNKEL (reference sequence). CDR3 size: 14 residues. The V end lost 3 bases, the J end lost 1 base, and 10 bases lay between the germline ends. CDR3 protein: CASSQGRGSYEQYF. The CDR3 DNA is TGTGCCAGCAGCCAGGGCAGGGGTTCCTACGAGCAGTACTTC.

The genes are TRBV30 and TRBJ1-4; TRBD1 agrees at 8 bases. This CDR3 has 17 residues. The germline CDR1 and CDR2 sequences are GTSNPN and SVGIG (reference sequence). V lost 2 bases to trimming and J lost 8 bases; unmatched junction nucleotides: 16. As DNA, the CDR3 is TGTGCCTGGAGTCCAACCTGGACAGGGTCCCGAATAGAAAAACTGTTTTTT. This gives the protein CAWSPTWTGSRIEKLFF.

DNA of the CDR3: TGTGCCAGCAGCCGGGGACAGGGGAATGAAAAACTGTTTTTT. Translated, it gives CASSRGQGNEKLFF. This chain connects TRBV5-8 to TRBJ1-4; TRBD1 aligns across 10 bases. The CDR3 has 14 residues. Germline CDR1 reads SGHTS; CDR2 reads YDEGEE. Trimming took 4 bases from V and 5 from J; bases not matched to a gene: 2. Together with reference TRBV5-8 and TRBJ1-4, the CDR3 gives the full variable domain: EAGVTQSPTHLIKTRGQQATLRCSPISGHTSVYWYQQALGLGLQFLLWYDEGEERNRGNFPPRFSGRQFPNYSSELNVNALELEDSALYLCASSRGQGNEKLFFGSGTQLSVL.

The chain recombines TRBV5-1 with TRBJ1-2; D possibly corresponds to TRBD1 (5 bases). The V end was cut by 2 bases, the J end by 5 bases, with 16 bases between. The germline CDR1 and CDR2 sequences are SGHRS and YFSETQ. The CDR3 loop spans 15 amino acids. The DNA of the CDR3 is TGCGCCAGCAGCTTTGGGGCGGGAGAAGGTTATGGCTACACCTTC. It is translated as CASSFGAGEGYGYTF.

The rearrangement links TRBV19 to TRBJ2-2, with 11 bases lining up with TRBD1. V lost 5 bases and J lost 5; bases outside the gene matches: 7. The germline CDR1 and CDR2 sequences are LNHDA and SQIVND (reference sequence). This CDR3 contains 16 residues. CDR3 amino acids: CASSRIGTGGTGELFF. The CDR3 DNA follows: TGTGCCAGTAGTCGTATCGGGACAGGGGGGACCGGGGAGCTGTTTTTT.

V and J are TRBV12-5 and TRBJ2-3; 7 bases fit TRBD1. This CDR3 comprises 16 residues. The trim removed 4 bases at V and 2 bases at J, leaving 9 bases unmatched. Germline V gene lookup returns CDR1 LGHNT and CDR2 FRNRAP. CDR3: CASGSPNDRDTDTQYF. The CDR3 bases are TGTGCTAGTGGTTCCCCAAACGACAGGGACACAGATACGCAGTATTTT.

CDR3 coding DNA: TGTGCCAGCAGCATCGCCGGGACCCTTGGTGGCTACACCTTC. It translates to CASSIAGTLGGYTF. The chain is built from TRBV5-4 and TRBJ1-2, with D possibly matching TRBD1 (5 bases). The CDR3 totals 14 residues. V lost 4 bases to trimming and J lost 7 bases, with 17 bases between them. The germline CDR1 and CDR2 sequences are SGHNT and YYREEE (reference sequence).

The chain carries TRBV6-5 and TRBJ2-5, with D possibly called TRBD1 or TRBD2 (5 bases each). V gave up 0 bases and J gave up 3 bases, with 11 bases separating them. The length of the CDR3 is 15 residues. From germline, CDR1 is MNHEY and CDR2 SVGAGI. This CDR3 is CASSYSNRGEETQYF. DNA of the CDR3: TGTGCCAGCAGTTACTCGAACCGGGGCGAAGAGACCCAGTACTTC.

The chain has TRBV10-3 and TRBJ2-7, with TRBD1 matching over 7 bases. The J segment lost 2 bases and the V segment lost 6 bases, leaving 4 bases of the junction unmatched. CDR1 and CDR2 from the germline V gene are ENHRY and SYGVKD. The CDR3 has 13 residues. The CDR3 protein is CAIRGTEAYEQYF. The DNA of the CDR3 is TGTGCCATCAGGGGGACAGAAGCCTACGAGCAGTACTTC.

The chain joins TRBV5-5 to TRBJ2-1; no definite D call. The CDR3 is 15 amino acids. V lost 0 bases and J lost 3, with 10 bases in between. Germline CDR1 and CDR2: SGHKS and YYEKEE (reference sequence). Here the CDR3 reads CASSLVADNYNEQFF. For the CDR3, the DNA is TGTGCCAGCAGCTTGGTGGCAGACAACTACAATGAGCAGTTCTTC.

This chain uses TRBV19 with TRBJ2-7; 9 nucleotides agree with TRBD1. Trimming took 5 bases from V and 5 from J; bases not matched to a gene: 4. Germline V gene lookup returns CDR1 LNHDA and CDR2 SQIVND (reference sequence). The CDR3 runs to 13 residues. The chain's CDR3 is CASSLTGGDEQYF. The CDR3 region has the DNA TGTGCCAGTAGTTTAACAGGGGGCGACGAGCAGTACTTC.

The gene calls are TRBV7-9 and TRBJ1-1; D is unresolved. This CDR3 contains 15 residues. Germline V gives CDR1 SEHNR, CDR2 FQNEAQ (reference sequence). V dropped 5 bases and J dropped 0 bases, with 13 bases sitting between them. CDR3 bases: TGTGCCAGCAGCCCATACAGCGGGATGAACACTGAAGCTTTCTTT. As protein: CASSPYSGMNTEAFF.

The J gene is TRBJ2-3, the V gene TRBV7-9; TRBD2 might be the D (6 bases). The V end lost 5 bases, the J end lost 4 bases, and 16 bases lay between the germline ends. The CDR3 has 15 residues. Germline-derived CDR1 and CDR2 are SEHNR and FQNEAQ (reference sequence). Here the CDR3 DNA reads TGTGCCAGCAGCCCCCGACTAGTCCCAGCAGATACGCAGTATTTT. This gives the protein CASSPRLVPADTQYF.

V usage is TRBV18 and J usage is TRBJ1-1; 7 bases match TRBD1. Germline CDR1 reads KGHSH; CDR2 reads LQKENI. The CDR3 has 14 residues. V was pared by 5 bases and J by 2 bases, with 5 bases of the junction left unmatched. The CDR3 is CASSFRQGNTEAFF. CDR3 DNA: TGTGCCAGCTCATTCCGACAGGGTAACACTGAAGCTTTCTTT.

This clone occurred once. In DNA, the CDR3 is TGTGCCAGCAGTTACCCAACGCCATACAGGGGAGAAACTGAAGCTTTCTTT. Its translation: CASSYPTPYRGETEAFF. This rearrangement joins TRBV6-2 or TRBV6-3 to TRBJ1-1; the match to TRBD1 covers 7 bases. Germline values: CDR1 MNHEY, CDR2 SVGEGT. J lost 5 bases, V lost 2 bases, and 14 bases had no gene match. This CDR3 contains 17 residues.

V is TRBV4-3 and J is TRBJ1-1; no firm D call. This CDR3 region has 14 residues. The germline V gene encodes CDR1 LGHNA and CDR2 YSLEER. With 0 bases removed from V and 3 bases from J, the gap between germline ends came to 8 bases. Written as DNA, the CDR3 is TGCGCCAGCAGCCAAGATTCCTGGGACACTGAAGCTTTCTTT. Amino acids: CASSQDSWDTEAFF.